This T cell receptor beta chain was captured in a study of blood T cells in healthy people across ages. Notes on the study in general: The unknown donor CMV status may have confounded expanded clonotype changes.

With respect to this clonotype: The antigen is undetermined.

Combining a sample-barcoded 5' primer with a J-beta primer mix, a second PCR ran for roughly 7 to 11 cycles. From the 5' RACE reads, TCRdb called clonotypes with MiXCR, one entry per CDR3 protein. The sample gives approximately 810,000 distinct CDR3 sequences, 35% to 40% of which show up once; approximately 13% is in the top ten. CDR3 length: 16 amino acids. CDR1 MDHEN and CDR2 SYDVKM come from the germline V gene. The V gene lost 10 bases and the J gene lost 9 bases, with 28 bases spanning the gap. Sequenced: blood. This clonotype originated in a man between 18 and 35 years old in good health. V gene TRBV28 combines with J gene TRBJ2-1; the D gene is possibly TRBD1 (7 bases). CDR3: CAIGDDRDSRRGEQFF. The CDR3 DNA reads TGTGCCATTGGAGACGACAGGGACTCCAGGCGGGGTGAGCAGTTCTTC.